This TCR beta chain was sequenced in a study of cytomegalovirus exposure and HLA in healthy donors. Study context: There were under 130 million unique TCR beta sequences, drawn from roughly 200 million T cells, in an earlier analysis. General study points: A reported reduction in N-insertions relative to the roughly 710-donor mean was seen in an Asian-associated ancestry cluster in a later analysis. Indistinguishability led to the exclusion of some V segments, TRBV6-2 and TRBV6-3 included.

Nominal health characterized the donors when sampled, though unrecorded immune exposures were likely. Per germline, CDR1 MDHEN and CDR2 SYDVKM. Losses at the gene ends were 2 bases for V and 0 bases for J; bases not matched to a gene: 10. The CDR3 runs 19 residues. This PCR relied on a set of 60 Vbeta primers and 13 Jbeta primers. The data were produced by immunoSEQ multiplex PCR, yet TCRdb's version contains in-frame clones alone and is incomplete. This sample has approximately 160,000 clones, with 65% to 85% found just once. With respect to this clone: The antigen is not known.

The sample taken for sequencing was PBMCs. The receptor was isolated from a woman in her late teens or twenties in good health and CMV-seronegative. The rearrangement joins TRBV28 to TRBJ2-1; 10 bases map to TRBD2. CDR3 region: CASSLGFSGRALSYNEQFF. CDR3 nucleotides: TGTGCCAGCAGTTTAGGATTCAGCGGGAGGGCACTCTCCTACAATGAGCAGTTCTTC. The full variable domain, rest sourced from reference TRBV28 and TRBJ2-1, is DVKVTQSSRYLVKRTGEKVFLECVQDMDHENMFWYRQDPGLGLRLIYFSYDVKMKEKGDIPEGYSVSREKKERFSLILESASTNQTSMYLCASSLGFSGRALSYNEQFFGPGTRLTVL.